Sequencing of this TCR beta chain was carried out in a study of T cell repertoires in cytomegalovirus infection. As regards this clonotype: The antigen remains unidentified.

The germline gives CDR1 MNHEY, CDR2 SVGAGI. V was clipped by 6 bases and J by 9 bases, with 15 bases between them. The CDR3 sequence is 14 residues long. TCRdb recomputed calls from the reads with MiXCR, one row per CDR3 protein. The data show roughly 920,000 distinct CDR3 sequences, 31% seen once. The TCR sequence derives from a human donor in good health (CMV status not recorded). Some clones in this sample may be carry-over from other donors' samples. The material sequenced was cultured CD8+ T cells from PBMCs, taken from culture after CMV antigen stimulation. The chain combines TRBV6-5 with TRBJ1-6, with D unresolved. CDR3 region: CASRLEMGSSPLHF. For the CDR3, the DNA is TGTGCCAGCAGACTCGAGATGGGTAGTTCACCCCTCCACTTT.